These T cell receptor beta chains were read from a single sample in a study of blood T cells in healthy people across ages. TCRdb re-called the 5' RACE reads with MiXCR, one entry per CDR3 protein. Among about 1.5 million distinct CDR3 sequences listed, approximately 43% were seen once. Sequenced sample: blood. The receptor source for this set is a woman between 18 and 29 years old in good health. Both conserved end residues are part of each CDR3. D genes are given only for firm matches. Rows may omit the clone size; those that give it use once, few, many or a size class.

size,V,D,J,length,CDR3,DNA
NA,TRBV2,NA,TRBJ1-1,11,CASSGTAVAFF,TGTGCCAGCAGTGGGACAGCTGTTGCTTTCTTT
NA,TRBV20-1,NA,TRBJ2-1,17,CSARPTGTQDLYNEQFF,TGCAGTGCTAGACCGACCGGGACCCAAGACCTCTACAATGAGCAGTTCTTC
NA,TRBV30,NA,TRBJ2-7,13,CAWSGALGSEQYF,TGTGCCTGGAGTGGGGCGCTAGGGAGCGAGCAGTACTTC
NA,TRBV20-1,TRBD1,TRBJ2-7,12,CSVIGQGSEQYF,TGCAGTGTCATCGGACAGGGTTCCGAGCAGTACTTC
NA,TRBV4-3,NA,TRBJ1-5,15,CASSQDNGNNQPQHF,TGCGCCAGCAGCCAAGATAACGGAAACAATCAGCCCCAGCATTTT
NA,TRBV7-8,TRBD1,TRBJ2-3,16,CASSYLGQGAADTQYF,TGTGCCAGCAGCTATCTCGGACAGGGGGCGGCAGATACGCAGTATTTT
NA,TRBV4-2,NA,TRBJ2-6,16,CASSQEVGSGANVLTF,TGTGCCAGCAGCCAAGAAGTAGGGTCTGGGGCCAACGTCCTGACTTTC
few,TRBV6-5,TRBD2,TRBJ2-1,16,CASSYLWTSGRGEQFF,TGTGCCAGCAGTTACCTTTGGACTAGCGGGAGGGGTGAGCAGTTCTTC
NA,TRBV12-5,TRBD1,TRBJ1-2,12,CASGQEDRDHTF,TGTGCTAGTGGCCAAGAAGACAGGGACCACACCTTC
few,TRBV7-2,TRBD1,TRBJ2-5,15,CASSLGGQGARLQYF,TGTGCCAGCAGCTTAGGGGGACAGGGGGCAAGGCTGCAGTACTTC
few,TRBV6-2/TRBV6-3,TRBD2,TRBJ2-5,17,CASTDTTSGRSRETQYF,TGTGCCAGCACCGACACCACTAGCGGGAGGTCGAGAGAGACCCAGTACTTC
NA,TRBV20-1,TRBD2,TRBJ2-1,14,CSARDWAGAREQFF,TGCAGTGCTAGAGATTGGGCGGGAGCTCGTGAGCAGTTCTTC
NA,TRBV2,NA,TRBJ2-3,12,CASWGELYTQYF,TGTGCCAGCTGGGGGGAGCTGTACACGCAGTATTTT
few,TRBV29-1,NA,TRBJ2-5,14,CSGAFDGAQETQYF,TGCAGCGGCGCGTTCGACGGAGCCCAAGAGACCCAGTACTTC
NA,TRBV12-3/TRBV12-4,TRBD2,TRBJ2-1,14,CASIGSGRKNEQFF,TGTGCCAGCATCGGCAGCGGGAGGAAAAATGAGCAGTTCTTC
NA,TRBV7-2,TRBD1,TRBJ1-5,14,CASSFRGTNQPQHF,TGTGCCAGCAGCTTCAGGGGGACCAATCAGCCCCAGCATTTT
NA,TRBV5-1,NA,TRBJ2-4,16,CASSLVLGGAKNIQYF,TGCGCCAGCAGCTTGGTCCTCGGTGGGGCCAAAAACATTCAGTACTTC
NA,TRBV10-1,NA,TRBJ2-7,13,CASSELGYYEQYF,TGCGCCAGCAGTGAATTGGGGTACTACGAGCAGTACTTC
few,TRBV7-2,NA,TRBJ2-3,16,CASSLAPGAYTDTQYF,TGTGCCAGCAGCTTAGCCCCAGGGGCCTACACAGATACGCAGTATTTT
NA,TRBV12-3/TRBV12-4,TRBD1,TRBJ1-2,16,CASRTGTSGPRGGYTF,TGTGCCAGCAGGACAGGGACGTCGGGGCCCCGAGGTGGCTACACCTTC
NA,TRBV7-2,NA,TRBJ2-3,15,CASSLGYPRTDTQYF,TGTGCCAGCAGCTTAGGTTACCCTCGCACAGATACGCAGTATTTT
few,TRBV29-1,NA,TRBJ2-5,13,CSVGGRDLETQYF,TGCAGCGTTGGGGGCAGAGACCTTGAGACCCAGTACTTC
NA,TRBV12-3/TRBV12-4,TRBD1,TRBJ1-6,15,CASSLLGTGNSPLHF,TGTGCCAGCAGTTTACTGGGGACAGGGAATTCACCCCTCCACTTT
NA,TRBV20-1,TRBD1,TRBJ1-4,13,CSASGTEGEKLFF,TGCAGTGCTTCCGGGACAGAGGGAGAAAAACTGTTTTTT
NA,TRBV4-1,NA,TRBJ2-1,13,CASSQGIGGEQFF,TGCGCCAGCAGCCAAGGGATAGGGGGTGAGCAGTTCTTC
NA,TRBV4-3,NA,TRBJ2-5,15,CASSQDLRDGETQYF,TGCGCCAGCAGCCAAGATTTGCGGGATGGGGAGACCCAGTACTTC
few,TRBV10-3,NA,TRBJ1-2,14,CAISDRDPNIGYTF,TGTGCCATCAGTGACCGCGACCCGAACATCGGCTACACCTTC
few,TRBV20-1,NA,TRBJ1-2,14,CSARDRGAGYGYTF,TGCAGTGCTAGAGATAGGGGGGCTGGCTATGGCTACACCTTC
NA,TRBV20-1,NA,TRBJ2-2,14,CSGGRGPYTGELFF,TGCAGCGGGGGGCGGGGACCTTACACCGGGGAGCTGTTTTTT
NA,TRBV2,NA,TRBJ2-1,15,CASSAQWSSYNEQFF,TGTGCCAGCAGTGCCCAGTGGAGCTCCTACAATGAGCAGTTCTTC
NA,TRBV20-1,NA,TRBJ1-5,15,CSARDFWEVIQPQHF,TGCAGTGCTAGAGATTTTTGGGAAGTGATTCAGCCCCAGCATTTT
many,TRBV29-1,NA,TRBJ2-7,13,CSVAGRYTYEQYF,TGCAGCGTTGCGGGACGGTACACCTACGAGCAGTACTTC
NA,TRBV7-2,NA,TRBJ1-1,12,CASRWSNTEAFF,TGTGCCAGCAGGTGGTCGAACACTGAAGCTTTCTTT
NA,TRBV20-1,NA,TRBJ1-1,14,CSASSAGRNTEAFF,TGCAGTGCTAGCTCGGCAGGGCGGAACACTGAAGCTTTCTTT
few,TRBV9,NA,TRBJ1-2,13,CASSAGGHYGYTF,TGTGCCAGCAGCGCCGGGGGCCACTATGGCTACACCTTC
NA,TRBV15,NA,TRBJ1-1,15,CATSSPGGLNTEAFF,TGTGCCACCAGCTCCCCTGGCGGTTTGAACACTGAAGCTTTCTTT
few,TRBV25-1,NA,TRBJ1-6,15,CASSDSRGYNSPLHF,TGTGCCAGCAGTGACTCGCGAGGGTATAATTCACCCCTCCACTTT
NA,TRBV9,NA,TRBJ2-7,14,CASSVRVLGYEQYF,TGTGCCAGCAGCGTAAGGGTATTGGGCTACGAGCAGTACTTC
NA,TRBV6-2/TRBV6-3,NA,TRBJ1-1,15,CASSYSRSSWTEAFF,TGTGCCAGCAGTTACTCTCGAAGCTCGTGGACTGAAGCTTTCTTT
few,TRBV5-1,NA,TRBJ1-1,14,CASRKDIMNTEAFF,TGCGCCAGCAGGAAAGACATTATGAACACTGAAGCTTTCTTT
NA,TRBV6-5,NA,TRBJ1-2,15,CASCPGHLINYGYTF,TGTGCCAGCTGCCCGGGCCACTTGATTAACTATGGCTACACCTTC
few,TRBV25-1,NA,TRBJ1-6,13,CASSRKGYSPLHF,TGTGCCAGCAGTCGGAAGGGCTATTCACCCCTCCACTTT
once,TRBV28,TRBD2,TRBJ2-3,17,CASGGSALAGALDTQYF,TGTGCCAGCGGGGGGTCGGCGCTAGCGGGAGCTTTGGATACGCAGTATTTT
NA,TRBV2,NA,TRBJ2-7,16,CASSESPIGFNNEQYF,TGTGCCAGCAGTGAATCCCCCATAGGATTTAACAATGAGCAGTACTTC